The clone carrying this T cell receptor beta chain was seen only a few times. V was pared by 8 bases and J by 4 bases, with 11 bases of the junction left unmatched. Germline V CDR1 and CDR2: MDHEN, SYDVKM. The CDR3 spans 15 residues. The entry originates in a study of shared clonotypes between healthy human individuals. Produced via immunoSEQ multiplex PCR; TCRdb's table is partial and in-frame only. The sample has about 120,000 clones; approximately 70% are singletons. The gene calls are TRBV28 and TRBJ2-1, with 7 bases identical to TRBD2. Sequenced: memory CD8+ T cells sorted from blood. Indicated subset: CD45RO+ cells pooled with CCR7-negative TemRA cells. The source of this sequence is a woman in her thirties in good health. CDR3 coding DNA: TGTGCCAGCGAACCGGGAGGCGGACTGTACAATGAGCAGTTCTTC. It encodes CASEPGGGLYNEQFF.